This T cell receptor (beta chain) derives from a study of CD8+CD57+ T cells in acquired aplastic anemia (dated by TCRdb to 2016 to 2019). Describing the broader study: On average, sorted CD4+ and CD8+ cells yielded around 3.1 ug of extracted DNA, with a range of roughly 0.17 to 30 ug. Summary of the overall study and its limitations: CD8+ Simpson's diversity did not differ significantly between patients and healthy controls (P=0.060). Over 25 CD8+ CDR3 sequences were found in both patients and controls but appeared to be highly expressed in patients and within the immunodominant clones of the patients.

Genomic DNA was used as template for profiling of TCR beta VDJ combinations and CDR3 sequences. TCR repertoire sequencing was run on an Illumina HiSeq 2000. The authors' pipeline ran thus. TRBV/TRBJ rearrangement plots, CDR3 size and DJ length profiles, and Simpson's diversity index were used to evaluate the repertoires. The immunodominant clone was defined as the most abundant DNA sequence in deep sequencing data. CDR3 amino acid sequences were checked for sharing across subjects and were also compared against the VDJdb database and published repertoires. TCRdb passed the public sequencing reads through fastp at Q25 and MiXCR, retaining productive beta sequences. Each record represents a unique CDR3 protein, reported with the most common genes and DNA among its rows. TCRdb, not the original authors, processed these V and J calls. The table for this sample lists under 200,000 distinct CDR3 sequences; about 64% of them were counted only once. The top ten constitute around 42% of the sample.

In this study, sorted CD4+ and CD8+ T cells from the blood of healthy subjects and of severe aplastic anemia patients had their TCR repertoires deep-sequenced. Ficoll-Paque density gradient centrifugation was used to isolate peripheral blood mononuclear cells. CD4+ and CD8+ T cells were sorted by FACS or magnetic beads before DNA extraction. A note on this clonotype: Its antigen remains unidentified. Since no conserved phenylalanine or tryptophan closes the CDR3, a read error is the likely cause.

CDR1 and CDR2 are read off the germline V gene as LGHNA and YSLEER. V loses 1 base, J loses 6 bases, and the germline ends lie 16 bases apart. The CDR3 is 15 residues long, counting both termini. This entry keeps only the CDR3 DNA: 45 bases, framed from base 1. The sequence was collected from a human donor with severe aplastic anemia or a healthy control (not recorded which). The rearranged segments are TRBV4-3 and TRBJ2-7, and the D gene may be TRBD2, 6 bases matching. Sequencing was carried out using sorted CD4+, CD8+, or CD8+CD57+ T cells (not recorded which) from PBMCs. The DNA is as follows: TGCGCCAGCAGCCAAGGCGGGGACCGGACTCGCGAGCAGTACCTC. This is translated as CASSQGGDRTREQYL.